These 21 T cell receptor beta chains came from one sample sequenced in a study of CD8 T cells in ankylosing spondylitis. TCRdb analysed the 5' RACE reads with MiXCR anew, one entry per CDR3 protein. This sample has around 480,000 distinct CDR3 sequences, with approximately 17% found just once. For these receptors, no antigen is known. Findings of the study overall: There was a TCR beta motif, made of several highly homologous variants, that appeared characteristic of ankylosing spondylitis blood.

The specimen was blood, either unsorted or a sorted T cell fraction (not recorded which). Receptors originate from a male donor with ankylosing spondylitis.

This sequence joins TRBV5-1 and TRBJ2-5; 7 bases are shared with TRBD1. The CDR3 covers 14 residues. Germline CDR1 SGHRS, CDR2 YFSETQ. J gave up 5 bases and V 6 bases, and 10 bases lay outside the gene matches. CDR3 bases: TGCGCCAGCACCCAGACAGGGTCGTATGAGACCCAGTACTTC. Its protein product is CASTQTGSYETQYF.

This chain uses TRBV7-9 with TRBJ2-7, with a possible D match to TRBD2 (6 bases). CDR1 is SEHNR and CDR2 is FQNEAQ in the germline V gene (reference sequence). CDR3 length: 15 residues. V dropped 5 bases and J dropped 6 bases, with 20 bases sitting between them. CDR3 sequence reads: CASSPRTLTSTEQYF. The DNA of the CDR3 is TGTGCCAGCAGCCCCAGAACCCTTACTAGCACCGAGCAGTACTTC.

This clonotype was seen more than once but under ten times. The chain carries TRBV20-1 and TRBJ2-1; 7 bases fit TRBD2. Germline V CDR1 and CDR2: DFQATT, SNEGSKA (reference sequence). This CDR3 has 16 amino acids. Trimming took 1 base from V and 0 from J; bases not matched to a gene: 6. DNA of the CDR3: TGCAGTGCTAGAGGACGGGGGGTAAGCTCCTACAATGAGCAGTTCTTC. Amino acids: CSARGRGVSSYNEQFF.

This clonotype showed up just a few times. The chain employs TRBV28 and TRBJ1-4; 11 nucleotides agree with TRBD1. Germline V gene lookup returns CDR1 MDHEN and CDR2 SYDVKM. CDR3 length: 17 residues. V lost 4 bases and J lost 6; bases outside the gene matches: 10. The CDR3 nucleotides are TGTGCCAGCAGTTCCCCCCTTGGACAGGGGGCTGATGAAAAACTGTTTTTT. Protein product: CASSSPLGQGADEKLFF. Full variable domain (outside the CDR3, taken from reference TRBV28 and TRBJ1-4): DVKVTQSSRYLVKRTGEKVFLECVQDMDHENMFWYRQDPGLGLRLIYFSYDVKMKEKGDIPEGYSVSREKKERFSLILESASTNQTSMYLCASSSPLGQGADEKLFFGSGTQLSVL.

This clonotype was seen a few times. CDR3 nucleotides: TGCGCCAGCAGCTTACCTAGCGGCTACGAGCAGTACTTC. Translated, it gives CASSLPSGYEQYF. The rearrangement links TRBV5-1 to TRBJ2-7, with 7 positions matching TRBD2. The CDR3 spans 13 residues. V dropped 2 bases and J dropped 3; count of bases not matched to a gene: 2. Germline V gives CDR1 SGHRS, CDR2 YFSETQ.

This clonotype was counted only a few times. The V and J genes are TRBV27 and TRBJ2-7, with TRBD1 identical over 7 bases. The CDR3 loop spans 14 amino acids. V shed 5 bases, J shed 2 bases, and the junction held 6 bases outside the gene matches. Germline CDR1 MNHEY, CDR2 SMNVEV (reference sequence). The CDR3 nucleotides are TGTGCCAGCAGTCACCTGGACAGGCCCTACGAGCAGTACTTC. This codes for CASSHLDRPYEQYF.

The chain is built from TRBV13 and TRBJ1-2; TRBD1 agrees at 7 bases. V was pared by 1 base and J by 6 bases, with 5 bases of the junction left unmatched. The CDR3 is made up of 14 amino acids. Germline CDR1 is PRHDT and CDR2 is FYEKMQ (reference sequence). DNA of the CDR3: TGTGCCAGCAGCTTAGCGGCAGGGGGTGATGGCTACACCTTC. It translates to CASSLAAGGDGYTF.

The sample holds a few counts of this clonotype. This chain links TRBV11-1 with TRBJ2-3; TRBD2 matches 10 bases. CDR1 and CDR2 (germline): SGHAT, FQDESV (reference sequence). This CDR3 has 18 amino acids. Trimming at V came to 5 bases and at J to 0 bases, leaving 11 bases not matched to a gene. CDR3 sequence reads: CASSSGTSVSTSTDTQYF. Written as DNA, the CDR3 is TGTGCCAGCAGCAGCGGGACTAGCGTATCGACTAGCACAGATACGCAGTATTTT.

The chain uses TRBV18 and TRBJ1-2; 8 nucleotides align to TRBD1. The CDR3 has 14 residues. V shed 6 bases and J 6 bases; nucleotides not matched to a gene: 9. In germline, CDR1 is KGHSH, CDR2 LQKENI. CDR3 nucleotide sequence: TGTGCCAGCTCGACGACAGGGGTGACGGATGGCTACACCTTC. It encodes CASSTTGVTDGYTF.

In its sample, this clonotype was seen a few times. CDR3 residues: CASRQGQPNSYEQYF. The CDR3 coding sequence is TGCGCCAGCAGGCAAGGACAGCCAAACTCCTACGAGCAGTACTTC. The chain links TRBV5-1 to TRBJ2-7, with D maybe TRBD1 (6 bases). The CDR3 totals 15 residues. Looked up from germline, CDR1 is SGHRS and CDR2 is YFSETQ. V lost 5 bases to trimming and J lost 0 bases, with 15 bases between them. Full variable domain (missing parts from reference TRBV5-1 and TRBJ2-7): KAGVTQTPRYLIKTRGQQVTLSCSPISGHRSVSWYQQTPGQGLQFLFEYFSETQRNKGNFPGRFSGRQFSNSRSEMNVSTLELGDSALYLCASRQGQPNSYEQYFGPGTRLTVT.

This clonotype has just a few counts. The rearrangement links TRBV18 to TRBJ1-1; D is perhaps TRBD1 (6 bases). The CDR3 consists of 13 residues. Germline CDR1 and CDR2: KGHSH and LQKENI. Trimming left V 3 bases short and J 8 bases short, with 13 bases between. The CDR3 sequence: CASSPLQGPEAFF. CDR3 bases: TGTGCCAGCTCACCCCTACAGGGACCAGAAGCTTTCTTT. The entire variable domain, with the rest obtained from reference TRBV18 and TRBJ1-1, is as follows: NAGVMQNPRHLVRRRGQEARLRCSPMKGHSHVYWYRQLPEEGLKFMVYLQKENIIDESGMPKERFSAEFPKEGPSILRIQQVVRGDSAAYFCASSPLQGPEAFFGQGTRLTVV.

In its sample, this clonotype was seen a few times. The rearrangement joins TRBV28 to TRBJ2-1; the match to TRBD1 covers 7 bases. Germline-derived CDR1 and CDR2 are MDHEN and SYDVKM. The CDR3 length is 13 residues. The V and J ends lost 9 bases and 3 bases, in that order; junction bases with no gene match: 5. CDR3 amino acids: CASVTGNYNEQFF. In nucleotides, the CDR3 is TGTGCCAGTGTGACAGGGAACTACAATGAGCAGTTCTTC.

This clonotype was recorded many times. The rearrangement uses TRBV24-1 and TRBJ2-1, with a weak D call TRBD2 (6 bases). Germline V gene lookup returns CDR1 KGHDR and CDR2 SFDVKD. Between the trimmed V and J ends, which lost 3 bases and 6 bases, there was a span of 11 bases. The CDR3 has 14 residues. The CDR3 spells CATSDKTSGNEQFF. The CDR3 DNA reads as TGTGCCACCAGTGATAAGACTAGTGGCAATGAGCAGTTCTTC.

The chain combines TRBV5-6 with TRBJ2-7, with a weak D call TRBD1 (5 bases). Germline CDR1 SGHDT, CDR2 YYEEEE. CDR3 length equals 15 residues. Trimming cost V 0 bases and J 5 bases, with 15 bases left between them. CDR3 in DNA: TGTGCCAGCAGCTTGGCCGCGACCAGGGAAGACGAGCAGTACTTC. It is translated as CASSLAATREDEQYF.

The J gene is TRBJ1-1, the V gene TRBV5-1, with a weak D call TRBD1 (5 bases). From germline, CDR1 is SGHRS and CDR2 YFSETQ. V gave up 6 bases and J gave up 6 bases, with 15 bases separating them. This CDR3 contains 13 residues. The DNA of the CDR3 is TGCGCCAGCAAGCTATTCGGGGACTCTGAAGCTTTCTTT. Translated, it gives CASKLFGDSEAFF.

The CDR3 reads CASRQGQSSGNTIYF. In nucleotides, the CDR3 is TGCGCCAGCAGGCAGGGACAGAGCTCTGGAAACACCATATATTTT. The V gene is TRBV5-1, the J gene TRBJ1-3, with TRBD1 matching 7 bases. The CDR3 covers 15 residues. V was clipped by 5 bases and J by 0 bases; unmatched bases: 5. Germline loops: CDR1 SGHRS, CDR2 YFSETQ.

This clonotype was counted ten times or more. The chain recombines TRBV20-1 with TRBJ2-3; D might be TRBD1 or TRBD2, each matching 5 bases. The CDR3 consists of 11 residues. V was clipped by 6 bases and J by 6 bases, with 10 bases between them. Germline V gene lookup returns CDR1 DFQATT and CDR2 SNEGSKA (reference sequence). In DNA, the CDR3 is TGCAGTGCGCGATGGGGGGATACGCAGTATTTT. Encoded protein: CSARWGDTQYF.

CDR3 DNA: TGTGCCACCAGTGATGAGACAGGGCGAGGATTCTATGGCTACACCTTC. It translates to CATSDETGRGFYGYTF. V usage is TRBV24-1 and J usage is TRBJ1-2, with 7 positions matching TRBD1. Per germline, CDR1 KGHDR and CDR2 SFDVKD. CDR3 size: 16 residues. V lost 3 bases and J lost 4; bases outside the gene matches: 10.

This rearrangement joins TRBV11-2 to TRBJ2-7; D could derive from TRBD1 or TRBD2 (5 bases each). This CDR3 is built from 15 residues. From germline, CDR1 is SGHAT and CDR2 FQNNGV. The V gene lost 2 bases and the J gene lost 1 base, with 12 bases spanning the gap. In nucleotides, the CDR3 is TGTGCCAGCAGCTTACTTCCGGGGCATTCCTACGAGCAGTACTTC. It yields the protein CASSLLPGHSYEQYF.

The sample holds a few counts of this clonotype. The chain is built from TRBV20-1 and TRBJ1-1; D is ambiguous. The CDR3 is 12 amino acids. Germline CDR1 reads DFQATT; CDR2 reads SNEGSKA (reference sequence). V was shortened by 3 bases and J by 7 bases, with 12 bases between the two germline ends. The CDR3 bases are TGCAGTGCTAGCAAGAACTACGGTGAAGCTTTCTTT. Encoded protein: CSASKNYGEAFF.

The CDR3 region is CASSYSGDGYTF. CDR3 DNA sequence: TGTGCCAGCAGTTACTCAGGGGATGGCTACACCTTC. The chain has TRBV6-5 and TRBJ1-2, with D perhaps matching TRBD1 (5 bases). Germline V gene sequence: CDR1 MNHEY, CDR2 SVGAGI. The CDR3 length is 12 residues. Deletions cut 0 bases from V and 6 bases from J, with 5 bases between.